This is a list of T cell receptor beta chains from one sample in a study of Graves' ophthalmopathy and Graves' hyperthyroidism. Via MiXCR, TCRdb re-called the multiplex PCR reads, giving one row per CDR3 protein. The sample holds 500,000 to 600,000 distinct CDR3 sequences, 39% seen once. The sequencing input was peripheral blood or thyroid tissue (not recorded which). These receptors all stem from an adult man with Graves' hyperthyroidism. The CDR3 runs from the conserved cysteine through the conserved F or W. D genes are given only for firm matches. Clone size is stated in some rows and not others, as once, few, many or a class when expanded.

CDR3 protein: CSARGQGGREAFF; CDR3 DNA: TGCAGTGCTAGAGGACAGGGGGGACGTGAAGCTTTCTTT; J gene: TRBJ1-1; V gene: TRBV20-1; clone size: many; D gene: TRBD1; CDR3 length: 13
CDR3 protein: CASSARGGGLGTEAFF; CDR3 DNA: TGTGCCAGCAGCGCCCGAGGGGGGGGACTGGGCACTGAAGCTTTCTTT; J gene: TRBJ1-1; V gene: TRBV9; clone size: .; D gene: .; CDR3 length: 16
CDR3 protein: CASSLRSPGDYGYTF; CDR3 DNA: TGCGCCAGCAGCTTGCGGTCCCCCGGAGACTATGGCTACACCTTC; J gene: TRBJ1-2; V gene: TRBV5-1; clone size: .; D gene: .; CDR3 length: 15
CDR3 protein: CASSDSQAAGRGYTF; CDR3 DNA: TGTGCCAGCAGTGATTCACAGGCGGCCGGGCGTGGCTACACCTTC; J gene: TRBJ1-2; V gene: TRBV2; clone size: many; D gene: .; CDR3 length: 15
CDR3 protein: CASSAMYQPQHF; CDR3 DNA: TGTGCCAGCAGCGCCATGTATCAGCCCCAGCATTTT; J gene: TRBJ1-5; V gene: TRBV5-8; clone size: many; D gene: .; CDR3 length: 12
CDR3 protein: CASSLVLGGDIQYF; CDR3 DNA: TGTGCCAGCAGCTTAGTGCTTGGGGGTGACATTCAGTACTTC; J gene: TRBJ2-4; V gene: TRBV7-9; clone size: .; D gene: .; CDR3 length: 14
CDR3 protein: CASRDSWGNTEAFF; CDR3 DNA: TGTGCCAGCAGAGATTCGTGGGGTAACACTGAAGCTTTCTTT; J gene: TRBJ1-1; V gene: TRBV6-4; clone size: .; D gene: .; CDR3 length: 14
CDR3 protein: CATSRDRAGPETEAFF; CDR3 DNA: TGTGCCACCAGCAGAGATAGAGCAGGGCCGGAGACTGAAGCTTTCTTT; J gene: TRBJ1-1; V gene: TRBV15; clone size: many; D gene: .; CDR3 length: 16
CDR3 protein: CASSEFLFRSTEAFF; CDR3 DNA: TGTGCCAGCAGTGAATTTCTTTTCCGGAGTACTGAAGCTTTCTTT; J gene: TRBJ1-1; V gene: TRBV2; clone size: .; D gene: .; CDR3 length: 15
CDR3 protein: CASSLGEGLGEKLFF; CDR3 DNA: TGCGCCAGCAGCCTGGGGGAGGGCCTGGGTGAAAAACTGTTTTTT; J gene: TRBJ1-4; V gene: TRBV7-2; clone size: .; D gene: .; CDR3 length: 15
CDR3 protein: CASSLAVGGNGQYF; CDR3 DNA: TGTGCCAGCAGCTTAGCTGTGGGGGGGAACGGTCAGTACTTC; J gene: TRBJ2-7; V gene: TRBV7-3; clone size: once; D gene: TRBD2; CDR3 length: 14
CDR3 protein: CASSVGGGRGYGYTF; CDR3 DNA: TGTGCCAGCAGCGTAGGAGGGGGCAGAGGCTATGGCTACACCTTC; J gene: TRBJ1-2; V gene: TRBV9; clone size: many; D gene: TRBD1; CDR3 length: 15
CDR3 protein: CASSLVLAGKETQYF; CDR3 DNA: TGTGCCAGCAGCTTGGTGCTAGCGGGGAAAGAGACCCAGTACTTC; J gene: TRBJ2-5; V gene: TRBV5-4; clone size: many; D gene: TRBD2; CDR3 length: 15
CDR3 protein: CASSVVTRYNEQFF; CDR3 DNA: TGTGCCAGCAGCGTAGTGACTAGGTACAATGAGCAGTTCTTC; J gene: TRBJ2-1; V gene: TRBV9; clone size: .; D gene: .; CDR3 length: 14
CDR3 protein: CSARAIDTTYEQYF; CDR3 DNA: TGCAGTGCTAGAGCCATTGACACGACCTACGAGCAGTACTTC; J gene: TRBJ2-7; V gene: TRBV20-1; clone size: many; D gene: .; CDR3 length: 14
CDR3 protein: CASKFPPGKTQYF; CDR3 DNA: TGTGCCAGCAAATTCCCCCCAGGAAAGACCCAGTACTTC; J gene: TRBJ2-5; V gene: TRBV28; clone size: .; D gene: .; CDR3 length: 13
CDR3 protein: CASSLPGGTQYF; CDR3 DNA: TGTGCCAGCAGTTTACCCGGAGGGACCCAGTACTTC; J gene: TRBJ2-5; V gene: TRBV12-3/TRBV12-4; clone size: .; D gene: .; CDR3 length: 12
CDR3 protein: CSVDRGRMHGYTF; CDR3 DNA: TGCAGCGTTGATCGGGGGCGAATGCATGGCTACACCTTC; J gene: TRBJ1-2; V gene: TRBV29-1; clone size: .; D gene: .; CDR3 length: 13
CDR3 protein: CASSHSGPSSYEQYF; CDR3 DNA: TGTGCCAGCAGCCATAGCGGCCCTTCCTCCTACGAGCAGTACTTC; J gene: TRBJ2-7; V gene: TRBV7-2; clone size: .; D gene: .; CDR3 length: 15
CDR3 protein: CATSDSSWRARDEQFF; CDR3 DNA: TGTGCCACCAGTGATTCGAGCTGGAGGGCCCGGGATGAGCAGTTCTTC; J gene: TRBJ2-1; V gene: TRBV24-1; clone size: .; D gene: .; CDR3 length: 16
CDR3 protein: CASSPGLAGSSNAGELFF; CDR3 DNA: TGTGCCAGCAGCCCCGGACTAGCGGGTTCCTCAAACGCCGGGGAGCTGTTTTTT; J gene: TRBJ2-2; V gene: TRBV7-2; clone size: .; D gene: TRBD2; CDR3 length: 18
CDR3 protein: CSVEGGRAQAFF; CDR3 DNA: TGCAGCGTTGAAGGGGGACGGGCCCAAGCTTTCTTT; J gene: TRBJ1-1; V gene: TRBV29-1; clone size: .; D gene: .; CDR3 length: 12
CDR3 protein: CSVESGVEQFF; CDR3 DNA: TGCAGCGTTGAATCTGGTGTCGAGCAGTTCTTC; J gene: TRBJ2-1; V gene: TRBV29-1; clone size: few; D gene: .; CDR3 length: 11
CDR3 protein: CASSLGGLGELFF; CDR3 DNA: TGTGCCAGCAGCTTAGGAGGACTTGGGGAGCTGTTTTTT; J gene: TRBJ2-2; V gene: TRBV7-9; clone size: few; D gene: .; CDR3 length: 13
CDR3 protein: CASSPGTSNSPLHF; CDR3 DNA: TGTGCCAGCAGCCCCGGGACTTCTAATTCACCCCTCCACTTT; J gene: TRBJ1-6; V gene: TRBV5-4; clone size: few; D gene: .; CDR3 length: 14
CDR3 protein: CASSSSPGPGGSETQYF; CDR3 DNA: TGTGCCAGCAGTTCCTCCCCGGGGCCTGGAGGGTCGGAGACCCAGTACTTC; J gene: TRBJ2-5; V gene: TRBV2; clone size: .; D gene: .; CDR3 length: 17
CDR3 protein: CASSLTGSPFPLHF; CDR3 DNA: TGTGCCAGCAGCCTCACAGGGTCCCCCTTCCCCCTCCACTTT; J gene: TRBJ1-6; V gene: TRBV7-8; clone size: .; D gene: .; CDR3 length: 14
CDR3 protein: CASSPRTGWEQYF; CDR3 DNA: TGTGCCAGCAGCCCGAGGACAGGTTGGGAGCAGTACTTC; J gene: TRBJ2-7; V gene: TRBV7-8; clone size: many; D gene: TRBD1; CDR3 length: 13
CDR3 protein: CASSLSRSRDAYEQYF; CDR3 DNA: TGTGCCAGCAGCTTATCGCGGAGCCGCGATGCCTACGAGCAGTACTTC; J gene: TRBJ2-7; V gene: TRBV7-8; clone size: many; D gene: .; CDR3 length: 16
CDR3 protein: CASSSDWDSYEQYF; CDR3 DNA: TGTGCCAGCAGTTCCGATTGGGACAGTTACGAGCAGTACTTC; J gene: TRBJ2-7; V gene: TRBV6-5; clone size: many; D gene: TRBD1; CDR3 length: 14
CDR3 protein: CSARDFVAGAGSPLHF; CDR3 DNA: TGCAGTGCTAGAGATTTCGTCGCGGGGGCTGGATCACCCCTCCACTTT; J gene: TRBJ1-6; V gene: TRBV20-1; clone size: .; D gene: .; CDR3 length: 16
CDR3 protein: CASSELVGKLFF; CDR3 DNA: TGTGCCAGCAGTGAGTTAGTGGGGAAACTGTTTTTT; J gene: TRBJ1-4; V gene: TRBV6-4; clone size: .; D gene: .; CDR3 length: 12
CDR3 protein: CASSYSGTGGPGANVLTF; CDR3 DNA: TGTGCCAGCAGTTACTCTGGGACGGGGGGCCCTGGGGCCAACGTCCTGACTTTC; J gene: TRBJ2-6; V gene: TRBV6-2/TRBV6-3; clone size: few; D gene: .; CDR3 length: 18
CDR3 protein: CASSQKLSPPNEKLFF; CDR3 DNA: TGTGCCAGCAGCCAGAAGTTATCTCCCCCTAATGAAAAACTGTTTTTT; J gene: TRBJ1-4; V gene: TRBV14; clone size: many; D gene: .; CDR3 length: 16
CDR3 protein: CASSELQGAAAAEAFF; CDR3 DNA: TGCGCCAGCAGTGAGTTACAGGGTGCCGCAGCCGCTGAAGCTTTCTTT; J gene: TRBJ1-1; V gene: TRBV10-2; clone size: many; D gene: .; CDR3 length: 16
CDR3 protein: CASSLLHGYNEQFF; CDR3 DNA: TGTGCCAGCAGCTTGTTACACGGTTACAATGAGCAGTTCTTC; J gene: TRBJ2-1; V gene: TRBV7-8; clone size: .; D gene: .; CDR3 length: 14
CDR3 protein: CASTDGGEGRAFF; CDR3 DNA: TGTGCCAGCACCGATGGAGGGGAGGGAAGAGCTTTCTTT; J gene: TRBJ1-1; V gene: TRBV12-3/TRBV12-4; clone size: few; D gene: .; CDR3 length: 13
CDR3 protein: CASSPTQQETQYF; CDR3 DNA: TGTGCCAGCTCACCAACACAACAAGAGACCCAGTACTTC; J gene: TRBJ2-5; V gene: TRBV12-3/TRBV12-4; clone size: .; D gene: .; CDR3 length: 13
CDR3 protein: CASSLNLLNEQFF; CDR3 DNA: TGTGCCAGCAGCTTAAACTTACTGAATGAGCAGTTCTTC; J gene: TRBJ2-1; V gene: TRBV7-3; clone size: few; D gene: .; CDR3 length: 13
CDR3 protein: CASGSGTAYEQYF; CDR3 DNA: TGTGCTAGTGGATCCGGGACTGCCTACGAGCAGTACTTC; J gene: TRBJ2-7; V gene: TRBV12-5; clone size: many; D gene: .; CDR3 length: 13
CDR3 protein: CSASEGGYGYTF; CDR3 DNA: TGCAGTGCCTCGGAAGGTGGCTATGGCTACACCTTC; J gene: TRBJ1-2; V gene: TRBV20-1; clone size: many; D gene: .; CDR3 length: 12
CDR3 protein: CASSPRGGVNTGELFF; CDR3 DNA: TGTGCCAGCAGCCCCAGGGGCGGGGTAAACACCGGGGAGCTGTTTTTT; J gene: TRBJ2-2; V gene: TRBV12-1; clone size: few; D gene: .; CDR3 length: 16